Presented here are 22 T cell receptor beta chains from one specimen sequenced in a study of blood T cell repertoires in COVID-19. The data were produced by immunoSEQ multiplex PCR, yet TCRdb's version contains in-frame clones alone and is incomplete. The profile shows tens of thousands of clones, roughly 88% of them singletons. Material: peripheral blood. The receptors come from a human donor in a cohort sampled during active COVID-19.

The chain combines TRBV2 with TRBJ1-1; 11 positions match TRBD1. The CDR3 runs 15 residues. The V gene's germline CDR1 is SNHLY and CDR2 FYNNEI. J gave up 4 bases and V 6 bases, and 7 bases lay outside the gene matches. CDR3 bases: TGTGCCAGCAGGGGACAGGGGGTAACGGGCACTGAAGCTTTCTTT. This translates into CASRGQGVTGTEAFF.

CDR3: CASAGGAYEQYF. The DNA of the CDR3 is TGTGCCAGCGCGGGCGGGGCCTACGAGCAGTACTTC. The rearrangement uses TRBV7-9 and TRBJ2-7; TRBD2 might be the D (6 bases). The germline V and J ends were trimmed by 8 bases and 2 bases, with 10 bases remaining between them. The CDR3 length is 12 residues. The germline V gene encodes CDR1 SEHNR and CDR2 FQNEAQ (reference sequence).

The rearrangement links TRBV6-4 to TRBJ1-1; TRBD1 is a possible D gene (6 bases). The ends were cut back, 4 bases at V and 9 bases at J, with 15 bases in the middle. The CDR3 consists of 13 residues. Germline CDR1 and CDR2: MRHNA and SNTAGT. CDR3 sequence reads: CASSATLQGKAFF. The CDR3 DNA reads TGTGCCAGCAGTGCAACCCTACAGGGAAAAGCTTTCTTT.

The chain links TRBV7-2 to TRBJ2-3, with 8 bases that match TRBD2. The CDR3 length is 16 residues. Looked up from germline, CDR1 is SGHTA and CDR2 is FQGNSA. Trimming removed 1 base from V and 3 bases from J; junction bases left unmatched: 6. The CDR3 bases are TGTGCCAGCAGCTTAGAGGGTAGCGGGGTTACAGATACGCAGTATTTT. It yields the protein CASSLEGSGVTDTQYF.

The chain joins TRBV2 to TRBJ1-5, with D hard to call. V was cut by 1 base and J by 7 bases, with 5 bases left in between. The CDR3 loop spans 12 amino acids. The germline V gene encodes CDR1 SNHLY and CDR2 FYNNEI. In nucleotides, the CDR3 is TGTGCCAGCAGTGAAGGCCAGCAGCCCCAGCATTTT. Translation: CASSEGQQPQHF.

The chain links TRBV2 to TRBJ2-1; 11 bases agree with TRBD2. CDR3 size: 15 residues. Germline CDR1 is SNHLY and CDR2 is FYNNEI. V was clipped by 7 bases and J by 4 bases; unmatched bases: 6. The CDR3 sequence is CASKQIAGGYNEQFF. CDR3 bases: TGTGCCAGCAAGCAGATAGCGGGAGGGTACAATGAGCAGTTCTTC.

The chain has TRBV5-5 and TRBJ1-1; 8 positions agree with TRBD1. This CDR3 has 15 residues. Germline V gene lookup returns CDR1 SGHKS and CDR2 YYEKEE (reference sequence). V dropped 1 base and J dropped 2; count of bases not matched to a gene: 4. This CDR3 reads CASSLPTGANTEAFF. CDR3 nucleotide sequence: TGTGCCAGCAGCTTGCCGACAGGGGCTAACACTGAAGCTTTCTTT.

This clone was found once. The rearrangement uses TRBV30 and TRBJ1-2, with a tentative D call TRBD1 (5 bases). This CDR3 region has 13 residues. CDR1 GTSNPN and CDR2 SVGIG come from the germline V gene (reference sequence). The V and J ends lost 4 bases and 4 bases respectively, with 13 bases between them. The CDR3 loop reads CAWKSSDSYGYTF. The CDR3 DNA sequence: TGTGCCTGGAAATCATCCGACAGCTATGGCTACACCTTC.

This chain joins TRBV18 and TRBJ1-2; D unclear. The germline V gene encodes CDR1 KGHSH and CDR2 LQKENI. V dropped 0 bases and J dropped 5 bases, with 7 bases sitting between them. The CDR3 totals 13 residues. Here the CDR3 reads CASSPPSGYGYTF. The CDR3 nucleotides read TGTGCCAGCTCACCACCGAGCGGTTATGGCTACACCTTC.

This chain links TRBV27 with TRBJ1-3, with 7 positions matching TRBD1. CDR1 and CDR2 (germline): MNHEY, SMNVEV (reference sequence). The CDR3 contains 15 residues. The trim removed 5 bases at V and 5 bases at J, leaving 9 bases unmatched. The CDR3 region has the DNA TGTGCCAGCAGTACCACCGGGACAGCCAGAAACACCATATATTTT. Translating it yields CASSTTGTARNTIYF.

V and J are TRBV4-3 and TRBJ2-7; 7 bases fit TRBD1. The CDR3 is 15 amino acids. V lost 0 bases, J lost 2 bases, and 4 bases stayed unmatched. Germline CDR1 and CDR2: LGHNA and YSLEER. CDR3 region: CASSQDPGTAYEQYF. In DNA form, the CDR3 reads TGCGCCAGCAGCCAAGATCCGGGGACAGCCTACGAGCAGTACTTC.

The chain couples TRBV25-1 to TRBJ1-6; D not resolved. This CDR3 is built from 12 residues. CDR1 is MGHDK, CDR2 SYGVNS, per germline. Trimming cost V 2 bases and J 9 bases, with 5 bases left between them. The DNA for the CDR3 is TGTGCCAGCAGTGAAGGCGGTTCACCCCTCCACTTT. It is translated as CASSEGGSPLHF.

V and J are TRBV3-1 (or the pseudogene TRBV3-2) and TRBJ1-1; D possibly corresponds to TRBD1 (6 bases). The length of the CDR3 is 12 residues. V lost 2 bases, J lost 8 bases, and 9 bases lay in between. In germline, CDR1 is LGHDT, CDR2 YNNKEL (reference sequence). CDR3 DNA: TGTGCCAGCAGCCAAACAGGGTTAGAAGCTTTCTTT. The encoded protein is CASSQTGLEAFF.

CDR3 amino acids: CASSVNEGGEQYF. The CDR3 DNA follows: TGTGCCAGCAGCGTAAATGAGGGCGGCGAGCAGTACTTC. V and J are TRBV9 and TRBJ2-7; a weak D match, TRBD2 (5 bases). CDR3 length equals 13 residues. The V gene's germline CDR1 is SGDLS and CDR2 YYNGEE. V shed 1 base and J shed 6 bases, with 11 bases lying between them.

V is TRBV7-2 and J is TRBJ1-6; unclear D gene. V lost 0 bases to trimming and J lost 7 bases, with 10 bases between them. The CDR3 loop spans 15 amino acids. The germline V gene has CDR1 SGHTA and CDR2 FQGNSA. The CDR3 DNA follows: TGTGCCAGCAGCTTAGCCGATCCGGTCAATTCACCCCTCCACTTT. It codes for CASSLADPVNSPLHF.

The chain recombines TRBV29-1 with TRBJ1-1, with unresolved D. CDR3 length: 12 residues. Trimming removed 6 bases from V and 0 bases from J, with 8 bases in between. Germline CDR1 is SQVTM and CDR2 is ANQGSEA. The CDR3 region is CSVVRVNTEAFF. The CDR3 coding sequence is TGCAGCGTCGTTCGGGTGAACACTGAAGCTTTCTTT.

This chain joins TRBV19 and TRBJ1-1, with no clear D. Trimming removed 6 bases from V and 1 base from J, with 18 bases in between. This CDR3 comprises 16 residues. Germline CDR1 reads LNHDA; CDR2 reads SQIVND (reference sequence). The CDR3 loop is CASSTPGESSNTEAFF. The CDR3 DNA is TGTGCCAGTAGCACACCCGGGGAAAGCTCGAACACTGAAGCTTTCTTT.

A single count supports this clone. The chain recombines TRBV11-3 with TRBJ2-1, with 8 nucleotides matching TRBD2. V shed 3 bases and J 7 bases; nucleotides not matched to a gene: 11. This CDR3 has 16 amino acids. Germline loops: CDR1 SGHNT, CDR2 YENEEA. CDR3 nucleotide sequence: TGTGCCAGCAGCTTTTATTCAGCGGGAGAGAAGAATGAGCAGTTCTTC. As protein: CASSFYSAGEKNEQFF. The full variable domain, its missing parts supplied by reference TRBV11-3 and TRBJ2-1, is EAGVVQSPRYKIIEKKQPVAFWCNPISGHNTLYWYLQNLGQGPELLIRYENEEAVDDSQLPKDRFSAERLKGVDSTLKIQPAELGDSAVYLCASSFYSAGEKNEQFFGPGTRLTVL.

V is TRBV7-8 and J is TRBJ2-2, with 12 nucleotides matching TRBD1. V was pared by 4 bases and J by 5 bases, with 2 bases of the junction left unmatched. The CDR3 runs to 15 residues. The germline V gene has CDR1 SGHVS and CDR2 FQNEAQ. CDR3 bases: TGTGCCAGCAGCTGGGACAGGGGGCTAACCGGGGAGCTGTTTTTT. Its translation is CASSWDRGLTGELFF.

This chain joins TRBV18 and TRBJ2-3, with TRBD2 matching 7 bases. The CDR3 consists of 14 residues. Germline V lookup: CDR1 KGHSH, CDR2 LQKENI. Trimming cost V 2 bases and J 5 bases; bases outside gene matches: 4. CDR3 DNA: TGTGCCAGCTCACCAGCGGGAGTGGGAGATACGCAGTATTTT. Residues: CASSPAGVGDTQYF.

This clone was found once. The chain employs TRBV15 and TRBJ1-1, with 7 bases fitting TRBD1. Germline loops: CDR1 LNHNV, CDR2 YYDKDF (reference sequence). The V gene end was trimmed by 4 bases and the J gene end by 0 bases; junction bases not matched to a gene: 8. This CDR3 contains 16 residues. The CDR3 nucleotides read TGTGCCACCAGCAAAATAACCGGGACAGTGAACACTGAAGCTTTCTTT. Encoded protein: CATSKITGTVNTEAFF.

The chain employs TRBV3-1 (or the pseudogene TRBV3-2) and TRBJ2-7; 7 bases are shared with TRBD2. This CDR3 has 14 residues. V lost 2 bases, J lost 3 bases, and 4 bases stayed unmatched. The germline V gene encodes CDR1 LGHDT and CDR2 YNNKEL (reference sequence). This CDR3 reads CASSQSGGGYEQYF. CDR3 DNA sequence: TGTGCCAGCAGCCAAAGCGGCGGGGGCTACGAGCAGTACTTC.